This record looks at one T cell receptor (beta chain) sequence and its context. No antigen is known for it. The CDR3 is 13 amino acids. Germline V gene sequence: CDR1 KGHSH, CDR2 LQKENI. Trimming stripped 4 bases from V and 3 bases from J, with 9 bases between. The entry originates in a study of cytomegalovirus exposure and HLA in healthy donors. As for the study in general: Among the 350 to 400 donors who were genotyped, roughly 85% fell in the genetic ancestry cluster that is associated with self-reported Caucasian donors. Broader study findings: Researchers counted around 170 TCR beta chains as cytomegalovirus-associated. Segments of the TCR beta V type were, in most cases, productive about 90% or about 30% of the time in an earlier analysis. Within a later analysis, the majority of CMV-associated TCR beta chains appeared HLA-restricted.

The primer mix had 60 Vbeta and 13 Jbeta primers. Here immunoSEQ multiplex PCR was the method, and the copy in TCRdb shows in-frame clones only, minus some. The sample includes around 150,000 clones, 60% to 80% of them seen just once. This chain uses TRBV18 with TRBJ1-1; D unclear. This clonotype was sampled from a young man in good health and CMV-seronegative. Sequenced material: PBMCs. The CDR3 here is CASSQRVDTEAFF. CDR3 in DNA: TGTGCCAGCTCACAACGGGTGGACACTGAAGCTTTCTTT. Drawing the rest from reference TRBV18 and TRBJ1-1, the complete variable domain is NAGVMQNPRHLVRRRGQEARLRCSPMKGHSHVYWYRQLPEEGLKFMVYLQKENIIDESGMPKERFSAEFPKEGPSILRIQQVVRGDSAAYFCASSQRVDTEAFFGQGTRLTVV.